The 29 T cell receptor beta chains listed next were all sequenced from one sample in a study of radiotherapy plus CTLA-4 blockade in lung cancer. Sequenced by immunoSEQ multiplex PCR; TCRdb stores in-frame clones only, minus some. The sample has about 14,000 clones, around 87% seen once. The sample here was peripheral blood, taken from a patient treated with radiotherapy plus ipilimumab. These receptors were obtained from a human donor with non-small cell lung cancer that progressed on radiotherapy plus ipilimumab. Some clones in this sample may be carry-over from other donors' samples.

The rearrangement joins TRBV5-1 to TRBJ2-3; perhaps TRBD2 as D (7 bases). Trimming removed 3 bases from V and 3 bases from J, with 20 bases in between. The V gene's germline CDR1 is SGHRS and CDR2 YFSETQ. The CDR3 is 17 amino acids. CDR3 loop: CASSSASGGRDTDTQYF. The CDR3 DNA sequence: TGCGCCAGCAGCTCCGCTTCGGGGGGCAGGGATACAGATACGCAGTATTTT.

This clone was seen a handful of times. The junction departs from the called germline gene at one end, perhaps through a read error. CDR3 sequence (DNA): TGCGCCAGCAGCCAAGAAGGGGGATATACTAACTATGGCTACACCTTC. It is translated as CASSQEGGYTNYGYTF. The J gene is TRBJ1-2, the V gene TRBV5-4; D possibly corresponds to TRBD1 (6 bases). This CDR3 is built from 16 residues. Germline V lookup: CDR1 SGHNT, CDR2 YYREEE (reference sequence).

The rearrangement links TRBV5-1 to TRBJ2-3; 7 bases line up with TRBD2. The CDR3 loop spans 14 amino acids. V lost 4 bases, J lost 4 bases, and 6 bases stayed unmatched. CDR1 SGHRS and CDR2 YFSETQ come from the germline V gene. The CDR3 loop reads CASSRGVNPDTQYF. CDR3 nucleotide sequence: TGCGCCAGCAGCCGGGGGGTTAATCCAGATACGCAGTATTTT.

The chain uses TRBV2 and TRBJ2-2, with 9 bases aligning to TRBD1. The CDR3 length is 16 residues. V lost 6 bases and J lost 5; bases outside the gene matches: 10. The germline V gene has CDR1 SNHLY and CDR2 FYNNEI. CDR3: CASREPAGQGTGELFF. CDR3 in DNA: TGTGCCAGCAGAGAGCCCGCCGGACAGGGGACCGGGGAGCTGTTTTTT.

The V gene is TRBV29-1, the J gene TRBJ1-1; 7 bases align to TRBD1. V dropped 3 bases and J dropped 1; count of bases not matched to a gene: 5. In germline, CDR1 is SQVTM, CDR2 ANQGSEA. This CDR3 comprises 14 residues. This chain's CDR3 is CSVDRTGKNTEAFF. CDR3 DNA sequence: TGCAGCGTTGACCGGACAGGCAAGAACACTGAAGCTTTCTTT.

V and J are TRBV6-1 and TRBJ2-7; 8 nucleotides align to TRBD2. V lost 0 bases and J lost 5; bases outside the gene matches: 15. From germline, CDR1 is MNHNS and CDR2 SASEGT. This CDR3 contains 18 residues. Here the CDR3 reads CASSEALGAGDLGDEQYF. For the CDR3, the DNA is TGTGCCAGCAGTGAAGCGCTTGGAGCGGGAGACCTCGGAGACGAGCAGTACTTC.

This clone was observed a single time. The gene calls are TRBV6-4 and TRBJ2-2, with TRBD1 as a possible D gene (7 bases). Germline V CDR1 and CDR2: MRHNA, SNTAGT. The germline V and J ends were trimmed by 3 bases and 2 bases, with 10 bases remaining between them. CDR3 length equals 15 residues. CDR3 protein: CASSDQGGNTGELFF. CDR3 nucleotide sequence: TGTGCCAGCAGTGATCAGGGGGGAAACACCGGGGAGCTGTTTTTT.

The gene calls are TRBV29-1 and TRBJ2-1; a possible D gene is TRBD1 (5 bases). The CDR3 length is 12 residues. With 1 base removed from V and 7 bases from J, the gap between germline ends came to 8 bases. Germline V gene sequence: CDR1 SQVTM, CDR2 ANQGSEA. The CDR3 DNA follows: TGCAGCGTTGAAGGGGGCGAGAATGAGCAGTTCTTC. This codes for CSVEGGENEQFF.

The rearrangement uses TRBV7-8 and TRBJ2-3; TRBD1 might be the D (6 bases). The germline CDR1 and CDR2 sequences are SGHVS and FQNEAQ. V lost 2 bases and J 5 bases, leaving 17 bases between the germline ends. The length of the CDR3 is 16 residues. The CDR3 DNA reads TGTGCCAGCAGCTTAATTGACAGGTCCGGGGTAGATACGCAGTATTTT. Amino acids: CASSLIDRSGVDTQYF.

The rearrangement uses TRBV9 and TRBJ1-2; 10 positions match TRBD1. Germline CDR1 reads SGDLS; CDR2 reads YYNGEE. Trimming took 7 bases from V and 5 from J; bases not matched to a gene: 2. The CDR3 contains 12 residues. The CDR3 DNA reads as TGTGCCAGCGGACAGGGGGGATATGGCTACACCTTC. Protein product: CASGQGGYGYTF.

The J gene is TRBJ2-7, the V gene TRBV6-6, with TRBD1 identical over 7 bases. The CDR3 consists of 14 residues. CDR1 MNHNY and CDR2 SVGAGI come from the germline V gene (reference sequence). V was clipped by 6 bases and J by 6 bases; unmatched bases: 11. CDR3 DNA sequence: TGTGCCAGCAGGCATGGGACAGCCTGGAGCGAGCAGTACTTC. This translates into CASRHGTAWSEQYF.

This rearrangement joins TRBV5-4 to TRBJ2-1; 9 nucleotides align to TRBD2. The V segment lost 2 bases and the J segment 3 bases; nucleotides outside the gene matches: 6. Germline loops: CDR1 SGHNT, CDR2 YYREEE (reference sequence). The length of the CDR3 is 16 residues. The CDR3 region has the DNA TGTGCCAGCAGCTTATCTAGCGGGACCGTCTACAATGAGCAGTTCTTC. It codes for CASSLSSGTVYNEQFF.

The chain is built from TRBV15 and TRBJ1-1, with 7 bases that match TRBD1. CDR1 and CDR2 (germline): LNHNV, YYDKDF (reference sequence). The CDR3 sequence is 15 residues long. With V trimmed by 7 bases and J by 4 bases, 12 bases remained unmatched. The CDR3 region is CATIHNGPGGTEAFF. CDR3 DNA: TGTGCCACCATCCACAACGGACCAGGGGGCACTGAAGCTTTCTTT.

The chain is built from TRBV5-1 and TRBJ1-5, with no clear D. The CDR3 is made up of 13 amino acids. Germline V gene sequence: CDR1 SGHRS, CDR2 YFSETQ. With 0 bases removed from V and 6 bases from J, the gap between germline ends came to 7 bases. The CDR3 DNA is TGCGCCAGCAGCTTGGAAATCGGTCAGCCCCAGCATTTT. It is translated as CASSLEIGQPQHF.

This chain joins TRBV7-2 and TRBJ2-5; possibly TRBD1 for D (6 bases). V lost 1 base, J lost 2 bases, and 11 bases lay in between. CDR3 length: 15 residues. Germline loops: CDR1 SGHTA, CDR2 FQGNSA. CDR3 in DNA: TGTGCCAGCAGCTTAGGGACAGCCCTTCAAGAGACCCAGTACTTC. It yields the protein CASSLGTALQETQYF.

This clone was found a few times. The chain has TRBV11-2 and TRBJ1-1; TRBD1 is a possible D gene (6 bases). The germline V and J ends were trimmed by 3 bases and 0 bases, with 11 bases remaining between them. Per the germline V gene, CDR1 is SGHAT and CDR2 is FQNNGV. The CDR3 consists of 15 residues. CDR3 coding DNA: TGTGCCAGCAGCTTTGAGAAGGGGGTGAACACTGAAGCTTTCTTT. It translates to CASSFEKGVNTEAFF.

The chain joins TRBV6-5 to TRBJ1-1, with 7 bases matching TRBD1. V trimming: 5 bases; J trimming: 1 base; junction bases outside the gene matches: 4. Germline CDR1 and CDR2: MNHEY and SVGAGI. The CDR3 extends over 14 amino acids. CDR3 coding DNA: TGTGCCAGCAGTCTTGACAGGGCGAACACTGAAGCTTTCTTT. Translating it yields CASSLDRANTEAFF.

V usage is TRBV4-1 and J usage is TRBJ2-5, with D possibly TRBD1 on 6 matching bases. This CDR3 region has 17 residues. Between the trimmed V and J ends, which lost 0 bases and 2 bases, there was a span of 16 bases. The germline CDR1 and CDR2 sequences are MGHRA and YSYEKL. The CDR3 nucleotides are TGCGCCAGCAGCCAAGATCGGGGCAGGGGCTGGCAAGAGACCCAGTACTTC. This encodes CASSQDRGRGWQETQYF.

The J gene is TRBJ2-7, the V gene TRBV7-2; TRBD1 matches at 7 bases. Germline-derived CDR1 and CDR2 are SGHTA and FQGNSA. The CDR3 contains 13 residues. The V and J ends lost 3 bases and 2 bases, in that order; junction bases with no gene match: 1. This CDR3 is CASSLQGAYEQYF. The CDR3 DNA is TGTGCCAGCAGCTTGCAGGGGGCCTACGAGCAGTACTTC.

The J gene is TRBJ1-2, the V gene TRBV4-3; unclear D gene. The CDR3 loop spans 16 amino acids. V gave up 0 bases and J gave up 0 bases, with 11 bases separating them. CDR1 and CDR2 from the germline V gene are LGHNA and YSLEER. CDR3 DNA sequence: TGCGCCAGCAGCCAAGATTGGGGAGGAGCTAACTATGGCTACACCTTC. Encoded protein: CASSQDWGGANYGYTF.

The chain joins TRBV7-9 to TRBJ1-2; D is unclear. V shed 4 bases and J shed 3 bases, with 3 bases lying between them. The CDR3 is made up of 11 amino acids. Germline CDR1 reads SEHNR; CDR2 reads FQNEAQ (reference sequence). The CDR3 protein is CASSSYYGYTF. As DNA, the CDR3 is TGTGCCAGCAGCTCCTACTATGGCTACACCTTC.

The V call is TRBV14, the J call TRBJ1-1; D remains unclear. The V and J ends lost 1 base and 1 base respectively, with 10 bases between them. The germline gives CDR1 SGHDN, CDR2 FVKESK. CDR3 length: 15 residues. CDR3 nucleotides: TGTGCCAGCAGCCAAGGCCTGGGGAGGAACACTGAAGCTTTCTTT. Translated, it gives CASSQGLGRNTEAFF.

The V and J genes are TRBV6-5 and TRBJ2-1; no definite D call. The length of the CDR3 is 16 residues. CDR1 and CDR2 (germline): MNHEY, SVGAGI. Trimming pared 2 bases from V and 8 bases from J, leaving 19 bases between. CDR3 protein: CASSYGALAMGDEQFF. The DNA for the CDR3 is TGTGCCAGCAGTTACGGCGCCCTCGCGATGGGCGATGAGCAGTTCTTC.

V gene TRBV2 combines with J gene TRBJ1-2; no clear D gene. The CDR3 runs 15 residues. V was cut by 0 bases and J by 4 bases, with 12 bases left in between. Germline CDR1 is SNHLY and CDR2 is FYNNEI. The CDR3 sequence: CASSEALTQPYGYTF. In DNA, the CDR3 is TGTGCCAGCAGTGAAGCGCTGACTCAGCCCTATGGCTACACCTTC.

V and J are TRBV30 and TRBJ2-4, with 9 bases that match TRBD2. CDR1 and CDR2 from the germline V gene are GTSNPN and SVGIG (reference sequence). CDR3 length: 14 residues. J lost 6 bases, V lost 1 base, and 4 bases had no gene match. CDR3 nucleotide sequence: TGTGCCTGGAGTGGTGTTAGCGGGAGAAACATTCAGTACTTC. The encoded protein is CAWSGVSGRNIQYF.

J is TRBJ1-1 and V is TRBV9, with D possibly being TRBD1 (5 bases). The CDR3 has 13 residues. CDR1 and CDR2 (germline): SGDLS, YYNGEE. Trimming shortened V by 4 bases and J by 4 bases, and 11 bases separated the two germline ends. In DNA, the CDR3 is TGTGCCAGCAGCCCGTACGGGGGCACTGAAGCTTTCTTT. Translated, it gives CASSPYGGTEAFF.

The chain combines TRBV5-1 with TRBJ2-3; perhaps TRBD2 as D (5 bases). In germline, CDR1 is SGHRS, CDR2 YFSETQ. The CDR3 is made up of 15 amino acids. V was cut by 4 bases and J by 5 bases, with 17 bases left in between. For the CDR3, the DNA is TGCGCCAGCAGCACTCTGGGAGACGGAGGAGATACGCAGTATTTT. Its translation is CASSTLGDGGDTQYF.

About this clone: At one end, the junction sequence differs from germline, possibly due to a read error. As DNA, the CDR3 is TGTGCCAGCAGGTACTCACTGGGCAGCACAGATACGCAGTATTTT. Translation: CASRYSLGSTDTQYF. The chain links TRBV6-6 to TRBJ2-3, with D unclear. The CDR3 consists of 15 residues. The germline CDR1 and CDR2 sequences are MNHNY and SVGAGI (reference sequence).

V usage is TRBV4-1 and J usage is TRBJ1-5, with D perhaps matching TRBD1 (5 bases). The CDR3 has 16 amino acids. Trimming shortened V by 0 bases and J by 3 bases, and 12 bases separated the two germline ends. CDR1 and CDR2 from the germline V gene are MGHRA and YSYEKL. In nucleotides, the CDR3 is TGCGCCAGCAGCCAAGACCTGGGACTGATCAATCAGCCCCAGCATTTT. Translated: CASSQDLGLINQPQHF.